These 13 T cell receptor beta chains originate from one sample sequenced in a study of cytomegalovirus exposure and HLA in healthy donors. PCR amplification relied on 60 Vbeta primers (plus 13 Jbeta primers). Profiling relied on immunoSEQ multiplex PCR, and the TCRdb table lists in-frame clones only, not all of them. The sample lists about 120,000 clones, approximately 80% seen once, with approximately 11% in the top ten. The sequenced material came from PBMCs. These receptors all stem from a male donor in good health and CMV-seropositive.

The sample holds one count of this clone. The CDR3 sequence is CASSQSARPYETQYF. The CDR3 DNA is TGCGCCAGCAGTCAATCAGCCCGTCCGTATGAGACCCAGTACTTC. This chain connects TRBV23-1 to TRBJ2-5; D unresolved. TRBV23-1 is marked as an open reading frame, function uncertain. The ends were cut back, 0 bases at V and 5 bases at J, with 13 bases in the middle. The CDR3 is made up of 15 amino acids.

In this sample, this clone turned up once. This chain connects TRBV4-2 to TRBJ1-4; 7 bases are shared with TRBD1. V shed 3 bases, J shed 7 bases, and the junction held 8 bases outside the gene matches. CDR3 size: 15 residues. The germline V gene has CDR1 LGHNA and CDR2 YNFKEQ. CDR3 region: CASSQNDRVGEKLFF. In nucleotides, the CDR3 is TGTGCCAGCAGCCAGAATGACAGGGTGGGTGAAAAACTGTTTTTT.

J is TRBJ2-1 and V is TRBV7-9, with D tentatively TRBD2 (6 bases). Germline V gene data show CDR1 as SEHNR and CDR2 as FQNEAQ (reference sequence). The CDR3 is made up of 14 amino acids. V lost 5 bases, J lost 0 bases, and 8 bases lay in between. This CDR3 is CASSVTSSYNEQFF. The CDR3 nucleotides read TGTGCCAGCAGCGTGACTAGCTCCTACAATGAGCAGTTCTTC.

This chain joins TRBV30 and TRBJ2-3, with 7 bases that match TRBD2. Germline loops: CDR1 GTSNPN, CDR2 SVGIG (reference sequence). With 3 bases clipped from V and 3 bases from J, the junction kept 6 bases outside the gene matches. This CDR3 has 14 amino acids. The chain's CDR3 is CAWRSGMTTDTQYF. The CDR3 DNA follows: TGTGCCTGGAGGAGCGGGATGACGACAGATACGCAGTATTTT. Together with reference TRBV30 and TRBJ2-3, the CDR3 gives the full variable domain: SQTIHQWPATLVQPVGSPLSLECTVEGTSNPNLYWYRQAAGRGLQLLFYSVGIGQISSEVPQNLSASRPQDRQFILSSKKLLLSDSGFYLCAWRSGMTTDTQYFGPGTRLTVL.

The rearrangement joins TRBV9 to TRBJ2-7; TRBD1 might be the D (5 bases). Deletions cut 4 bases from V and 0 bases from J, with 14 bases between. Looked up from germline, CDR1 is SGDLS and CDR2 is YYNGEE. There are 15 residues in the CDR3. The CDR3: CASSPTGGPSYEQYF. DNA of the CDR3: TGTGCCAGCAGCCCCACAGGCGGCCCCTCCTACGAGCAGTACTTC.

The chain joins TRBV13 to TRBJ2-5, with no clear D. The CDR3 has 12 residues. Trimming cost V 4 bases and J 2 bases, with 5 bases left between them. Germline CDR1 and CDR2: PRHDT and FYEKMQ (reference sequence). The CDR3 is CASSYLQETQYF. CDR3 bases: TGTGCCAGCAGCTACTTACAAGAGACCCAGTACTTC.

The chain links TRBV7-8 to TRBJ2-6, with TRBD1 matching 8 bases. This CDR3 spans 20 amino acids. V shed 2 bases and J 0 bases; nucleotides not matched to a gene: 12. Germline V gene lookup returns CDR1 SGHVS and CDR2 FQNEAQ. The DNA of the CDR3 is TGTGCCAGCAGCTTAATAGGACGGCAGGGGGCCTTCTCTGGGGCCAACGTCCTGACTTTC. Translating it yields CASSLIGRQGAFSGANVLTF.

The chain combines TRBV5-6 with TRBJ1-6; D gene ambiguous. With 1 base removed from V and 0 bases from J, the gap between germline ends came to 11 bases. This CDR3 comprises 17 residues. CDR1 SGHDT and CDR2 YYEEEE come from the germline V gene. The CDR3 spells CASSLLSGSSYNSPLHF. As DNA, the CDR3 is TGTGCCAGCAGCTTGTTGTCGGGAAGCTCCTATAATTCACCCCTCCACTTT. The complete variable domain, with remaining parts taken from reference TRBV5-6 and TRBJ1-6, reads DAGVTQSPTHLIKTRGQQVTLRCSPKSGHDTVSWYQQALGQGPQFIFQYYEEEERQRGNFPDRFSGHQFPNYSSELNVNALLLGDSALYLCASSLLSGSSYNSPLHFGNGTRLTVT.

The V call is TRBV5-1, the J call TRBJ2-2; 7 positions match TRBD2. This CDR3 is built from 15 residues. The J segment lost 1 base and the V segment lost 0 bases, leaving 0 bases of the junction unmatched. In germline, CDR1 is SGHRS, CDR2 YFSETQ. DNA for the CDR3: TGCGCCAGCAGCTTGGCTAGCGGGAACACCGGGGAGCTGTTTTTT. Protein sequence: CASSLASGNTGELFF.

The rearrangement joins TRBV19 to TRBJ1-1; TRBD1 matches at 7 bases. Trimming took 5 bases from V and 1 from J; bases not matched to a gene: 1. The CDR3 is 13 amino acids. CDR1 is LNHDA, CDR2 SQIVND, per germline (reference sequence). CDR3 loop: CASSDRENTEAFF. CDR3 in DNA: TGTGCCAGTAGTGACAGGGAGAACACTGAAGCTTTCTTT.

The chain recombines TRBV28 with TRBJ1-4; unclear D gene. CDR3 length equals 11 residues. Trimming pared 6 bases from V and 3 bases from J, leaving 2 bases between. Germline loops: CDR1 MDHEN, CDR2 SYDVKM. The CDR3 protein is CASSANEKLFF. The CDR3 DNA is TGTGCCAGCAGCGCTAATGAAAAACTGTTTTTT.

The chain combines TRBV10-3 with TRBJ1-5, with a weak D call TRBD1 (5 bases). V lost 6 bases to trimming and J lost 0 bases, with 12 bases between them. The CDR3 contains 15 residues. Germline V gene lookup returns CDR1 ENHRY and CDR2 SYGVKD. This CDR3 is CAISPSGNSNQPQHF. The DNA of the CDR3 is TGTGCCATCAGCCCGTCAGGGAATAGCAATCAGCCCCAGCATTTT.

J is TRBJ2-3 and V is TRBV27; 7 nucleotides match TRBD2. V trimming: 3 bases; J trimming: 7 bases; junction bases outside the gene matches: 1. Germline V gene sequence: CDR1 MNHEY, CDR2 SMNVEV (reference sequence). This CDR3 has 12 residues. In nucleotides, the CDR3 is TGTGCCAGCAGTTTGGGAGGGAATACGCAGTATTTT. Protein sequence: CASSLGGNTQYF.